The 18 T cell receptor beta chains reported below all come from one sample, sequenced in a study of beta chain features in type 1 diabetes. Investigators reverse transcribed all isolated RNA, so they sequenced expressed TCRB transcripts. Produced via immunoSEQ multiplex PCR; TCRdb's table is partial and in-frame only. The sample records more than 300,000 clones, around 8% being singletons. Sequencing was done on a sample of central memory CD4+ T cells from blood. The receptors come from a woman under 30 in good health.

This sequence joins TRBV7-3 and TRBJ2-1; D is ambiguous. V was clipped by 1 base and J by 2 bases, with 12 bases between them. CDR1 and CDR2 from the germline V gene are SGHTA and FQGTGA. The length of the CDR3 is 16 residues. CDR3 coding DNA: TGTGCCAGCAGCTTAAATCCCAGCGTTCCCTACAATGAGCAGTTCTTC. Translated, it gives CASSLNPSVPYNEQFF.

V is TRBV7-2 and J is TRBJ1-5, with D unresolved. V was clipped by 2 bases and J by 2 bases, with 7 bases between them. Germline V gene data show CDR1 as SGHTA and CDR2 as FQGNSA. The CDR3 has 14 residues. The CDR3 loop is CASSLLTGNQPQHF. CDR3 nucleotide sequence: TGTGCCAGCAGCTTACTGACGGGCAATCAGCCCCAGCATTTT. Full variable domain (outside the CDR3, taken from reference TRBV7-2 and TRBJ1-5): GAGVSQSPSNKVTEKGKDVELRCDPISGHTALYWYRQSLGQGLEFLIYFQGNSAPDKSGLPSDRFSAERTGGSVSTLTIQRTQQEDSAVYLCASSLLTGNQPQHFGDGTRLSIL.

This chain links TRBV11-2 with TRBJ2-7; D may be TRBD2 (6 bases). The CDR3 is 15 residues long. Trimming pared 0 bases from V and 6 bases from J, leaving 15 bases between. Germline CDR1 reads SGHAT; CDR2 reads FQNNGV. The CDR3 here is CASSLDRGGTSEQYF. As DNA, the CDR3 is TGTGCCAGCAGCTTAGATCGTGGTGGGACTTCCGAGCAGTACTTC.

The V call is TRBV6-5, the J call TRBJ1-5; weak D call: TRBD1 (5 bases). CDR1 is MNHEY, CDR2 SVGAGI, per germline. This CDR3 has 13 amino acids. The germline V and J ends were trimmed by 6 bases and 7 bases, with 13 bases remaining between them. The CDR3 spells CASSDSLRQPQHF. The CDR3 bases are TGTGCCAGCAGCGACAGCCTGAGGCAGCCCCAGCATTTT.

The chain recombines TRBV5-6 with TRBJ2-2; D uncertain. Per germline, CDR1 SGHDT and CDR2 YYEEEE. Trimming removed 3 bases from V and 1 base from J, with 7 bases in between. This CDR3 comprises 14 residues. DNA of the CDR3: TGTGCCAGCAGCTCCGACATGAACACCGGGGAGCTGTTTTTT. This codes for CASSSDMNTGELFF.

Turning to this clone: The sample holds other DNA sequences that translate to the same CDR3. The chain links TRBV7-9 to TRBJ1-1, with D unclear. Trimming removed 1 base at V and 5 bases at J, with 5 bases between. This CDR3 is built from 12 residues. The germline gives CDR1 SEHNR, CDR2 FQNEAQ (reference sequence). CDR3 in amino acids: CASSLEVTEAFF. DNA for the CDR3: TGTGCCAGCAGCTTAGAAGTAACTGAAGCTTTCTTT.

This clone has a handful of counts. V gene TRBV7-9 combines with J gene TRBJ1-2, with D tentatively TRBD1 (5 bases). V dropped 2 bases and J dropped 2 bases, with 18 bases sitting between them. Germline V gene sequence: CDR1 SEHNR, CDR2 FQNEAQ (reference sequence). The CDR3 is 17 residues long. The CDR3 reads CASSLWRSTATNYGYTF. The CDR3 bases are TGTGCCAGCAGCTTATGGCGGTCGACAGCCACCAACTATGGCTACACCTTC.

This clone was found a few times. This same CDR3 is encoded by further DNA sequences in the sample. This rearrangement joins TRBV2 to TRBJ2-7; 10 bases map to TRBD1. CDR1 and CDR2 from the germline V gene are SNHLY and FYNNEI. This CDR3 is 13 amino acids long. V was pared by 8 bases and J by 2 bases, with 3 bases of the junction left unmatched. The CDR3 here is CASRTGGPYEQYF. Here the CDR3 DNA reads TGTGCCAGCCGGACAGGGGGGCCCTACGAGCAGTACTTC. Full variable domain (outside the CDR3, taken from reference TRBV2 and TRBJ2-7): EPEVTQTPSHQVTQMGQEVILRCVPISNHLYFYWYRQILGQKVEFLVSFYNNEISEKSEIFDDQFSVERPDGSNFTLKIRSTKLEDSAMYFCASRTGGPYEQYFGPGTRLTVT.

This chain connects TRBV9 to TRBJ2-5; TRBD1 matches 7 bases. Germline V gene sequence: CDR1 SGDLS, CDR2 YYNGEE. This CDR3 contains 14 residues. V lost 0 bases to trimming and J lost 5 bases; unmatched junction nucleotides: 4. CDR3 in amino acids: CASSVVGTAETQYF. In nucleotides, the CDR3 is TGTGCCAGCAGCGTAGTTGGGACAGCGGAGACCCAGTACTTC.

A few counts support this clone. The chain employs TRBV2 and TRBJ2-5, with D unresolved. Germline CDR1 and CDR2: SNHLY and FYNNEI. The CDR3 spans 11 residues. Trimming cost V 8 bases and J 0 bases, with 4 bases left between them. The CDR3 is CASLYQETQYF. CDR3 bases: TGTGCCAGCCTATACCAAGAGACCCAGTACTTC. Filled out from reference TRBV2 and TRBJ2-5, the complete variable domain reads EPEVTQTPSHQVTQMGQEVILRCVPISNHLYFYWYRQILGQKVEFLVSFYNNEISEKSEIFDDQFSVERPDGSNFTLKIRSTKLEDSAMYFCASLYQETQYFGPGTRLLVL.

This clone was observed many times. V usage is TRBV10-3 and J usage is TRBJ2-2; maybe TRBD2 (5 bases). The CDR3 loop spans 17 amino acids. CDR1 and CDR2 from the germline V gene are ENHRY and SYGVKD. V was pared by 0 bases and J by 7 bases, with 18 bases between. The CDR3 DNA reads TGTGCCATCAGTGAGTCGTCGCGGGCCGTTCTCGTCGGGGAGCTGTTTTTT. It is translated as CAISESSRAVLVGELFF.

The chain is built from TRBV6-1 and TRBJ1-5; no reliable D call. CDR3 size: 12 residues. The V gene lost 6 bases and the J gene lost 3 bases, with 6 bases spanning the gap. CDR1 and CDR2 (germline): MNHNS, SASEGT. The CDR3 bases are TGTGCCAGCAGGGGAAACAATCAGCCCCAGCATTTT. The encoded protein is CASRGNNQPQHF.

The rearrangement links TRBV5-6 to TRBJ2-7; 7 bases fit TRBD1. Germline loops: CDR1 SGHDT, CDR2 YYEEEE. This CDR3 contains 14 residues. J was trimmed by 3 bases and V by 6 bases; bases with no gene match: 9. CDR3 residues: CASNPQGQNYEQYF. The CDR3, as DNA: TGTGCCAGCAACCCGCAGGGACAGAACTACGAGCAGTACTTC.

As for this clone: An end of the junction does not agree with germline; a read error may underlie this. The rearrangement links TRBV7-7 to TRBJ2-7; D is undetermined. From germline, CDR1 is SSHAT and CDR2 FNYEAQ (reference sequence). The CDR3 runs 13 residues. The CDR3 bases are TGTGCTAGCAGCTTATTACCGACCTACGAGCAGTACTTC. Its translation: CASSLLPTYEQYF.

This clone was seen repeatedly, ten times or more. CDR3 DNA sequence: TGTGCCAGCAGCCCGAGAGGATCTAATGAAAAACTGTTTTTT. Its protein is CASSPRGSNEKLFF. The rearrangement links TRBV7-9 to TRBJ1-4; D uncertain. V was shortened by 5 bases and J by 3 bases, with 10 bases between the two germline ends. This CDR3 region has 14 residues. Germline-derived CDR1 and CDR2 are SEHNR and FQNEAQ (reference sequence). Combining the CDR3 with reference TRBV7-9 and TRBJ1-4 gives the whole variable domain DTGVSQNPRHKITKRGQNVTFRCDPISEHNRLYWYRQTLGQGPEFLTYFQNEAQLEKSRLLSDRFSAERPKGSFSTLEIQRTEQGDSAMYLCASSPRGSNEKLFFGSGTQLSVL.

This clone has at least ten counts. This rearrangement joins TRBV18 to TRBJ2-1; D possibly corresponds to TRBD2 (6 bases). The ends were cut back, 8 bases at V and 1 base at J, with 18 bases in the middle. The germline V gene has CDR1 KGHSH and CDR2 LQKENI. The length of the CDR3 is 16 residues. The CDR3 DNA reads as TGTGCCAGCGCCGACTTATATAGCGGATCCTACAATGAGCAGTTCTTC. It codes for CASADLYSGSYNEQFF.

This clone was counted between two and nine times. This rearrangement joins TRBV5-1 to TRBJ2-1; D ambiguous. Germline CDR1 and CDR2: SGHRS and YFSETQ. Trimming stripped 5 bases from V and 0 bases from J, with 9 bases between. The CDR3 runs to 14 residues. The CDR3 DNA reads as TGCGCCAGCAGGCTGGCAAGCTCCTACAATGAGCAGTTCTTC. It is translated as CASRLASSYNEQFF.

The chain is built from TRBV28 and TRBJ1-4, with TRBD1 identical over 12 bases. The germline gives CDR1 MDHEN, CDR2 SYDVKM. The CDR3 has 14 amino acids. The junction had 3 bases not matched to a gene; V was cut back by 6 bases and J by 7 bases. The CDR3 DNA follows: TGTGCCAGCAGATGGGGACAGGGGGCTGAAAAACTGTTTTTT. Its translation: CASRWGQGAEKLFF.